Listed here is a single T cell receptor beta chain. This record belongs to a study of blood T cell repertoires in COVID-19. Study-wide background: Some COVID-19 samples were acute and others convalescent; all came from the United States, Italy and Spain.

The CDR3 runs 14 residues. V trimming: 3 bases; J trimming: 5 bases; junction bases outside the gene matches: 6. Looked up from germline, CDR1 is SGHTA and CDR2 is FQGNSA. Authors' data handling: Amplification with reference gene primers provided the estimates of nucleated cell counts. Profiled with immunoSEQ multiplex PCR; TCRdb holds only in-frame clones, not every one. The DNA was the basis for D and trimming; V, J and clone size are from that table. This table has about 400,000 clones, approximately 86% appearing once. The sample taken for sequencing was peripheral blood. The chain has TRBV7-2 and TRBJ2-7; 8 nucleotides agree with TRBD2. This receptor was identified in a human donor in a cohort sampled during active COVID-19. The DNA for the CDR3 is TGTGCCAGCAGCTTGGGACTAGTGGGTGACGAGCAGTACTTC. It encodes CASSLGLVGDEQYF.